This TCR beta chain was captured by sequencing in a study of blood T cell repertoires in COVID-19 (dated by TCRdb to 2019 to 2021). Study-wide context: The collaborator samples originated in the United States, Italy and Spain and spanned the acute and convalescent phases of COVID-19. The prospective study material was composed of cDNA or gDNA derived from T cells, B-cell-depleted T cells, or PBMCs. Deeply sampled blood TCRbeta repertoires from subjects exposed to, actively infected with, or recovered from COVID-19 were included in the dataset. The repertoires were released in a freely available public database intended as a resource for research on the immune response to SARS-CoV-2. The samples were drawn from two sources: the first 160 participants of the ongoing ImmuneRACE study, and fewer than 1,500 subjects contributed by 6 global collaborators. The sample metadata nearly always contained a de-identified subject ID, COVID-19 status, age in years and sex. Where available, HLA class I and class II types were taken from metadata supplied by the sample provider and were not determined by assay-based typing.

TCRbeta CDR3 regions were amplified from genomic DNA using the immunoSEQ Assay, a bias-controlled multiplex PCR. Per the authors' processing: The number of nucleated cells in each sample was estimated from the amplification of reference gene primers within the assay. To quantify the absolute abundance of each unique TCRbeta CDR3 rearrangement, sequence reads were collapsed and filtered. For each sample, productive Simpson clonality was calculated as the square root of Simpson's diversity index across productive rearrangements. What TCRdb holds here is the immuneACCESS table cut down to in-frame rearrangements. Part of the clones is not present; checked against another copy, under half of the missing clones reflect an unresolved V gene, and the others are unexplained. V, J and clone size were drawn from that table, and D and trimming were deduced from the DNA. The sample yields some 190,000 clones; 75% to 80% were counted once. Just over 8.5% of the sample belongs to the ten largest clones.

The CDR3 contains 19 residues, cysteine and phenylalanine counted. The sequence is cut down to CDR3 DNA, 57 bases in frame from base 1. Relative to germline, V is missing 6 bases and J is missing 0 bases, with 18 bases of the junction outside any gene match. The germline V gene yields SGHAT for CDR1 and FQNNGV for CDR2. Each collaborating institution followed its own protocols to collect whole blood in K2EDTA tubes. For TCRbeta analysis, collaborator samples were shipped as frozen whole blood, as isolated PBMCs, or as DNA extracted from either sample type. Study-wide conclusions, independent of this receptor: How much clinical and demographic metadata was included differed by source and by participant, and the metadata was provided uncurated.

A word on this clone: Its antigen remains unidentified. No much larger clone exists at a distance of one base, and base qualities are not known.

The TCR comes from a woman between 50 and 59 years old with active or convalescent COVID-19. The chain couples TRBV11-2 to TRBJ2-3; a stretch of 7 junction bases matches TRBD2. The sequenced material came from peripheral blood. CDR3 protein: CASRRIRASGAQSTDTQYF. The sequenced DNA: TGTGCCAGCAGACGAATAAGGGCGAGCGGGGCGCAGAGCACAGATACGCAGTATTTT.